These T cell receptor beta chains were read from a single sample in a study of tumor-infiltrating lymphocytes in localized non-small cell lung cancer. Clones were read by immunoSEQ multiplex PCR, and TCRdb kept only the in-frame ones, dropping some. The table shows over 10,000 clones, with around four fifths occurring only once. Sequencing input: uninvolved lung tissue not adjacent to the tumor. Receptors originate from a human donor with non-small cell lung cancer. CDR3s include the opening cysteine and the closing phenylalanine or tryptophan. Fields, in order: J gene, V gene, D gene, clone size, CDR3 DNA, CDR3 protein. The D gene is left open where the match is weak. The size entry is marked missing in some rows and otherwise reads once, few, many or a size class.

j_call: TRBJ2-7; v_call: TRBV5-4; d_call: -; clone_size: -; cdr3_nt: TGTGCCAGCAGCTTGGGCGGGTCTCTCGAGCAGTACTTC; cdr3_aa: CASSLGGSLEQYF
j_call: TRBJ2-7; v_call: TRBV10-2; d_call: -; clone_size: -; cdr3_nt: TGCGCCACCAGAGGGGGGGGGAACGAGCAGTACTTC; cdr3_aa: CATRGGGNEQYF
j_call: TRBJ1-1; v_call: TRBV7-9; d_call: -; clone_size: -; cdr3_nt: TGTGCCAGCAGCTTAGCTGCCCGGAACACTGAAGCTTTCTTT; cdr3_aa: CASSLAARNTEAFF
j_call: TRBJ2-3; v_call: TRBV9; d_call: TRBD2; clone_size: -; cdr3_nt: TGTGCCAGCAGCCCCCCGGGACTAGATAGCACAGATACGCAGTATTTT; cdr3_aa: CASSPPGLDSTDTQYF
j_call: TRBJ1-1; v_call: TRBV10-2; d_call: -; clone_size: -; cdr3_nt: TGCGCCAGCAGTCCTACGAACACTGAAGCTTTCTTT; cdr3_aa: CASSPTNTEAFF
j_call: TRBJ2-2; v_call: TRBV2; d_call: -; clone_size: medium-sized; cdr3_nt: TGTGCCAGCAGTGAATTGACGGTCACCGGGGAGCTGTTTTTT; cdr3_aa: CASSELTVTGELFF
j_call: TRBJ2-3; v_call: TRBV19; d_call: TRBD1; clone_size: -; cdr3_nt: TGTGCCAGTAGTCAAGGGGGCGCGTCTAGCACAGATACGCAGTATTTT; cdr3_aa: CASSQGGASSTDTQYF
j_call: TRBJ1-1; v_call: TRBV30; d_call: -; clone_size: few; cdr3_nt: TGTGCCTGGAGTGTACTCGGGCCGGCGACTATGAACACTGAAGCTTTCTTT; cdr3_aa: CAWSVLGPATMNTEAFF
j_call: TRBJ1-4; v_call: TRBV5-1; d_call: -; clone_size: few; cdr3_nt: TGCGCCAGCAGCTTGGAAGGGGAGGGCGAAAAACTGTTTTTT; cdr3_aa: CASSLEGEGEKLFF
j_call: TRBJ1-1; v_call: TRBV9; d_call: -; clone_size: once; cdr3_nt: TGTGCCAGCAGGGCCGACCTTTCCGACACTGAAGCTTTCTTT; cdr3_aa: CASRADLSDTEAFF
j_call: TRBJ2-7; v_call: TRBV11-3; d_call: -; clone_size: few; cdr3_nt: TGTGCCAGCAGCTTAGCAGTCGGGATCACCTACGAGCAGTACTTC; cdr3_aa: CASSLAVGITYEQYF
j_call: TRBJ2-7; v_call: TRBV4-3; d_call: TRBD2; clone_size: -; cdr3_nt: TGCGCCAGCAGCCCAGGACTAGCGGTCGAGCAGTACTTC; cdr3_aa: CASSPGLAVEQYF
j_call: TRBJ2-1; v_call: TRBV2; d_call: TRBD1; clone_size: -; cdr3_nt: TGTGCCAGCAGGGGACAGGGGTACAATGAGCAGTTCTTC; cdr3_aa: CASRGQGYNEQFF
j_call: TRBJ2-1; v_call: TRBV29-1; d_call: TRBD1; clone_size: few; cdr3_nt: TGCAGCGTAGCTGACAGGGAGCGGAGTGAGCAGTTCTTC; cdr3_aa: CSVADRERSEQFF
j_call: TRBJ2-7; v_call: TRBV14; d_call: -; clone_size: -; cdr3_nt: TGTGCCAGCAGCTCAGGGGGGGGTGTCTACGAGCAGTACTTC; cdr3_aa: CASSSGGGVYEQYF
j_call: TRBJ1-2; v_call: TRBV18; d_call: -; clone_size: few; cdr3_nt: TGTGCCAGCTCACCACAGGAAGGTTACACCTTC; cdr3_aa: CASSPQEGYTF
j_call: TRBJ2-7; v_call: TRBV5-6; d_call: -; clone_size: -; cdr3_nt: TGTGCCAGCAGCCCCGGGAGTCGCTACGAGCAGTACTTC; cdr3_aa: CASSPGSRYEQYF
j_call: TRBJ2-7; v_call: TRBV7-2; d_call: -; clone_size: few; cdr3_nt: TGTGCCAGCAGCAACCGCTACGAGCAGTACTTC; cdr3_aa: CASSNRYEQYF
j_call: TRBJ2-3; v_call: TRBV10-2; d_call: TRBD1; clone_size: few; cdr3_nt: TGCGCCATTTCCGGGACAGGGATCACAGATACGCAGTATTTT; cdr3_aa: CAISGTGITDTQYF
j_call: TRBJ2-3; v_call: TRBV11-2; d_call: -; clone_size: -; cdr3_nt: TGTGCCAGCAGCTTAGGAGGGGGAGCCACAGATACGCAGTATTTT; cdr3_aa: CASSLGGGATDTQYF
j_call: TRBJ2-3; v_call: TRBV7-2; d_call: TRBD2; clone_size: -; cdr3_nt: TGTGCCAGCAGCTTACTAGCGGGGGGCCGGGACTCTAGCACAGATACGCAGTATTTT; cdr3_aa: CASSLLAGGRDSSTDTQYF
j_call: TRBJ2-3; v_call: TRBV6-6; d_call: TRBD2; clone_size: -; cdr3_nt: TGTGCCAGCAGCTCGCGGGGGGACCACACAGATACGCAGTATTTT; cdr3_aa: CASSSRGDHTDTQYF
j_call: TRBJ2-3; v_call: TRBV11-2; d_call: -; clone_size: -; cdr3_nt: TGTGCCAGCAGCTTAGGGTTGCTTTTCACAGATACGCAGTATTTT; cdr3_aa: CASSLGLLFTDTQYF
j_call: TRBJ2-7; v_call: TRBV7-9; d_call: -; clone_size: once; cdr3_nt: TGTGCCAGCAGCTTAAATGCGGGACACTACGAGCAGTACTTC; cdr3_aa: CASSLNAGHYEQYF
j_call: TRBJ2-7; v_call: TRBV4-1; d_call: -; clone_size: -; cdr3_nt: TGCGCCAGCAGCCAAGTCATTTCCCACGAGCAGTACTTC; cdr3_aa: CASSQVISHEQYF
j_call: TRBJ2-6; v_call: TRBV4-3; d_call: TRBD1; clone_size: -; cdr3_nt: TGCGCCAGCAGCCAAGAACGGACGGGACAGGTACTTTTTGCTGGGGCCAACGTCCTGACTTTC; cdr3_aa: CASSQERTGQVLFAGANVLTF
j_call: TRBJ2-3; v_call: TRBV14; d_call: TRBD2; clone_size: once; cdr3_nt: TGTGCCAGCAGCCAACTCCTGCCTAGCGGAGGGGTTGATACGCAGTATTTT; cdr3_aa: CASSQLLPSGGVDTQYF